This TCR beta chain was retrieved from a study of blood T cell repertoires in COVID-19. The overall study: The United States, Italy and Spain supplied acute and convalescent COVID-19 samples. T cells, B-cell-depleted T cells, or PBMCs supplied cDNA or gDNA.

The Seattle patients, enrolled during active infection, were followed longitudinally. This table comes from immunoSEQ multiplex PCR, and its TCRdb copy is limited to in-frame clones, with some not included. The sample yields 250,000 to 350,000 clones, approximately 88% seen once. Germline V gene lookup returns CDR1 LNHDA and CDR2 SQIVND (reference sequence). V dropped 5 bases and J dropped 1 base, with 12 bases sitting between them. CDR3 length equals 15 residues. The chain employs TRBV19 and TRBJ1-5; D possibly corresponds to TRBD1 (5 bases). The source material was peripheral blood. This TCR derives from a human donor with COVID-19, enrolled during active disease. The donor label of this sample is uncertain. The CDR3 bases are TGTGCCAGTAGTCCCTCGGCAGGGAGCAATCAGCCCCAGCATTTT. Translating it yields CASSPSAGSNQPQHF.